This T cell receptor (beta chain) emerged from a study of T cell responses to AZD1222 COVID-19 vaccine (dated by TCRdb to 2020 to 2022). With respect to the entire study: AZD1222 recipients with second doses at about 4 weeks or about 12 weeks were pooled, because spike-specific TCR depth and breadth did not differ between schedules. A total of over 230 trial participants underwent TCR sequencing, of whom 200 to 220 had received two doses of AZD1222 and around 25 had received two doses of the MenACWY control vaccine. Enrollment into the trials was organized by age into subgroups of 18-55, 56-69 and 70-plus years, and those subgroups contained roughly 150, 30 and 60 TCR-sequenced participants, respectively.

Turning to this clone: Its antigen is currently not known. Base quality data are lacking; no much larger clone is found one base away.

The CDR3 regions of human TCRbeta chains were analyzed by immunosequencing. Regarding the original processing steps: Repertoire TCRs were checked for matches against a reference library of SARS-CoV-2-specific TCRs that had been generated using the MIRA antigen-specificity platform. Breadth meant the fraction of unique TCRs that were SARS-CoV-2-associated, whereas depth meant the fraction of total T cells that were SARS-CoV-2-associated. Each spike-specific TCR was assigned to its reactive spike region and to a CD4 or CD8 class using the MIRA data. Log10-transformed breadth and depth values were compared by one-way ANOVA with Sidak's multiple comparisons tests. TCRdb took this table from immuneACCESS and kept in-frame rearrangements with V and J called. Such tables lack part of the clones; where checked against another copy, unresolved V genes explain under half of the gap, and the rest is unexplained. V and J calls and clone size are copied from that table; D and trimming were computed from the DNA. The sample table holds roughly 160,000 clones, of which around nine tenths were seen once. Around 1.5% of the sample is held by the ten biggest clonotypes.

Overall study results and their limits: The whole spike protein was spanned by vaccine-associated CD4 TCRs, and dominant responses were seen in regions 160-218 and 743-854. The 56-69-year group was small, and its depth increase did not reach significance, likely because of low power. Participants were mostly white British, with more females than males. The authors suggested clonal diversity may have been underestimated. After two AZD1222 doses, spike-specific TCR breadth and depth were significantly higher than at day 0 and than in MenACWY recipients. Nearly half of unique spike-specific TCRs reportedly recognized epitopes outside regions mutated in the B.1.351 and B.1.1.7 variants. Because no day 14 peak-response samples were available, repertoires were characterized only after the peak T cell response. Only five to seven AZD1222 recipients were SARS-CoV-2 seropositive at baseline, limiting conclusions about previously exposed vaccinees.

At the junction V is shortened by 2 bases and J by 3 bases, with 8 bases in between. Per the germline V gene, SGHTA is the CDR1 and FQGTGA is the CDR2. Its CDR3 holds 14 amino acids, cysteine through phenylalanine. CDR3 DNA only is kept here, 42 bases in frame from base 1. What the time point label conveys for this sample: baseline before first vaccination. Samples from vaccinated people were obtained from the UK trials COV001 and COV002, which included a single-blind randomized controlled phase 2/3 trial of AZD1222 (ChAdOx1 nCoV-19) in healthy adults. For TCRbeta chain sequencing, PBMC samples were collected from trial participants at day 0 and at day 28 after the second dose.

This chain joins TRBV7-3 to TRBJ2-1; no D gene can be assigned with confidence. The source material was peripheral blood, sampled on day 0 of AZD1222 vaccination. This receptor was identified in an adult in good health. CDR3 sequence: CASSLVGNYNEQFF. The sequence in DNA is TGTGCCAGCAGCTTAGTGGGAAACTACAATGAGCAGTTCTTC.